Listed here are 21 T cell receptor beta chains from one sample, sequenced in a study of tumour-infiltrating T cells in Burkitt lymphoma. The method was immunoSEQ multiplex PCR; TCRdb's version includes in-frame clones alone and lacks a portion of them. The profile shows about 4,400 clones, around 84% of them singletons. The sample was tumor tissue. The receptors come from a human donor with diffuse large B-cell lymphoma. Some clones in this sample may be carry-over from other donors' samples.

The chain joins TRBV6-5 to TRBJ1-2, with unresolved D. The CDR3 consists of 13 residues. V was cut by 5 bases and J by 5 bases, with 12 bases left in between. CDR1 and CDR2 (germline): MNHEY, SVGAGI. CDR3 residues: CASSAGSAYGYTF. Written as DNA, the CDR3 is TGTGCCAGCAGTGCCGGGTCGGCATATGGCTACACCTTC.

The sample holds a few counts of this clone. The genes are TRBV11-2 and TRBJ1-1; possibly TRBD1 for D (5 bases). The V gene lost 6 bases and the J gene lost 4 bases, with 18 bases spanning the gap. CDR1 and CDR2 from the germline V gene are SGHAT and FQNNGV. This CDR3 is built from 15 residues. The CDR3 DNA reads TGTGCCAGCAGTTCCGGGGCCCGGAGAGCCACTGAAGCTTTCTTT. The encoded protein is CASSSGARRATEAFF.

The chain couples TRBV19 to TRBJ2-1; D possibly corresponds to TRBD1 (5 bases). The CDR3 is 14 residues long. V shed 7 bases and J shed 4 bases, with 14 bases lying between them. CDR1 LNHDA and CDR2 SQIVND come from the germline V gene (reference sequence). The CDR3 region has the DNA TGTGCCAGTAAAGAGACAGACTTTTACAATGAGCAGTTCTTC. Protein sequence: CASKETDFYNEQFF.

The chain combines TRBV5-1 with TRBJ1-5; 7 bases fit TRBD1. Germline CDR1 reads SGHRS; CDR2 reads YFSETQ. The CDR3 is 14 amino acids. Trimming removed 4 bases from V and 2 bases from J; junction bases left unmatched: 3. CDR3 in amino acids: CASSTGTGNQPQHF. The CDR3 DNA follows: TGCGCCAGCAGCACCGGGACAGGCAATCAGCCCCAGCATTTT. Full variable domain (outside the CDR3, taken from reference TRBV5-1 and TRBJ1-5): KAGVTQTPRYLIKTRGQQVTLSCSPISGHRSVSWYQQTPGQGLQFLFEYFSETQRNKGNFPGRFSGRQFSNSRSEMNVSTLELGDSALYLCASSTGTGNQPQHFGDGTRLSIL.

The V gene is TRBV10-3, the J gene TRBJ2-1; possibly TRBD1 or TRBD2 for D (5 bases each). Trimming removed 11 bases from V and 4 bases from J, with 15 bases in between. CDR1 and CDR2 from the germline V gene are ENHRY and SYGVKD. There are 13 residues in the CDR3. This CDR3 reads CAGALGEYNEQFF. CDR3 nucleotide sequence: TGTGCCGGAGCTCTGGGGGAGTACAATGAGCAGTTCTTC.

The chain carries TRBV5-1 and TRBJ1-2; TRBD1 matches at 10 bases. The V segment lost 0 bases and the J segment 8 bases; nucleotides outside the gene matches: 10. The CDR3 runs 16 residues. CDR1 SGHRS and CDR2 YFSETQ come from the germline V gene. CDR3 nucleotide sequence: TGCGCCAGCAGCTTGGACGGGACAGGGGACCTTTGGGGCTACACCTTC. This codes for CASSLDGTGDLWGYTF.

J is TRBJ2-7 and V is TRBV6-5; D is undetermined. V dropped 0 bases and J dropped 4 bases, with 16 bases sitting between them. CDR1 is MNHEY, CDR2 SVGAGI, per germline. The CDR3 is 16 residues long. The CDR3, as DNA: TGTGCCAGCAGTTACTCCCCTAATCCTGTGGGGTACGAGCAGTACTTC. It codes for CASSYSPNPVGYEQYF.

The J gene is TRBJ1-1, the V gene TRBV18; the D is unclear. This CDR3 spans 16 amino acids. Germline lookup yields CDR1 KGHSH and CDR2 LQKENI. Trimming stripped 4 bases from V and 1 base from J, with 16 bases between. CDR3 protein: CASSRGRFRANTEAFF. The CDR3 DNA follows: TGTGCCAGCTCACGCGGTAGATTCCGTGCGAACACTGAAGCTTTCTTT. The full variable domain, its missing parts supplied by reference TRBV18 and TRBJ1-1, is NAGVMQNPRHLVRRRGQEARLRCSPMKGHSHVYWYRQLPEEGLKFMVYLQKENIIDESGMPKERFSAEFPKEGPSILRIQQVVRGDSAAYFCASSRGRFRANTEAFFGQGTRLTVV.

CDR3 protein: CASSLGRTGGPQETQYF. The CDR3 bases are TGTGCCAGCAGCCTAGGACGCACTGGGGGGCCTCAAGAGACCCAGTACTTC. The rearrangement joins TRBV11-2 to TRBJ2-5; D may match TRBD1 or TRBD2 (6 bases each). Trimming pared 5 bases from V and 2 bases from J, leaving 21 bases between. The CDR3 spans 17 residues. CDR1 and CDR2 (germline): SGHAT, FQNNGV. Full variable domain (outside the CDR3, taken from reference TRBV11-2 and TRBJ2-5): EAGVAQSPRYKIIEKRQSVAFWCNPISGHATLYWYQQILGQGPKLLIQFQNNGVVDDSQLPKDRFSAERLKGVDSTLKIQPAKLEDSAVYLCASSLGRTGGPQETQYFGPGTRLLVL.

The chain recombines TRBV19 with TRBJ1-5, with D tentatively TRBD1 (5 bases). Trimming stripped 4 bases from V and 2 bases from J, with 9 bases between. This CDR3 is built from 14 residues. Germline assignment: CDR1 LNHDA and CDR2 SQIVND (reference sequence). For the CDR3, the DNA is TGTGCCAGTAGTAGGTTACAGGGCAATCAGCCCCAGCATTTT. It translates to CASSRLQGNQPQHF.

V gene TRBV19 combines with J gene TRBJ1-4, with D hard to call. The CDR3 is made up of 14 amino acids. CDR1 LNHDA and CDR2 SQIVND come from the germline V gene (reference sequence). V was clipped by 8 bases and J by 8 bases, with 18 bases between them. The CDR3 sequence is CASAKTWAGEKLFF. CDR3 DNA sequence: TGTGCCAGTGCGAAGACATGGGCAGGCGAAAAACTGTTTTTT.

The J gene is TRBJ1-1, the V gene TRBV5-1, with no clear D. This CDR3 spans 14 amino acids. Looked up from germline, CDR1 is SGHRS and CDR2 is YFSETQ. V lost 0 bases and J lost 1, with 7 bases in between. CDR3 nucleotides: TGCGCCAGCAGCTTGGTGCCAGCGAACACTGAAGCTTTCTTT. This gives the protein CASSLVPANTEAFF. Full variable domain (missing parts from reference TRBV5-1 and TRBJ1-1): KAGVTQTPRYLIKTRGQQVTLSCSPISGHRSVSWYQQTPGQGLQFLFEYFSETQRNKGNFPGRFSGRQFSNSRSEMNVSTLELGDSALYLCASSLVPANTEAFFGQGTRLTVV.

This clone has a handful of counts. The gene calls are TRBV6-5 and TRBJ1-1; D remains ambiguous. Between the trimmed V and J ends, which lost 5 bases and 1 base, there was a span of 11 bases. CDR1 MNHEY and CDR2 SVGAGI come from the germline V gene. The CDR3 consists of 14 residues. DNA for the CDR3: TGTGCCAGCAGTCCCGCGGTTTGGAACACTGAAGCTTTCTTT. Its protein is CASSPAVWNTEAFF.

The rearrangement links TRBV6-5 to TRBJ2-1; D gene ambiguous. Germline CDR1 is MNHEY and CDR2 is SVGAGI. V lost 0 bases to trimming and J lost 8 bases, with 11 bases between them. The CDR3 is 14 residues long. CDR3: CASSYSRLLHEQFF. CDR3 DNA sequence: TGTGCCAGCAGTTACTCGAGACTCCTACATGAGCAGTTCTTC.

The chain couples TRBV15 to TRBJ2-7; perhaps TRBD1 as D (5 bases). The germline V gene encodes CDR1 LNHNV and CDR2 YYDKDF (reference sequence). V lost 3 bases to trimming and J lost 2 bases, with 20 bases between them. The CDR3 loop spans 17 amino acids. Written as DNA, the CDR3 is TGTGCCACCAGCAGGACGGACACCCCTCAAGGGGCCTACGAGCAGTACTTC. This encodes CATSRTDTPQGAYEQYF.

This clone was counted a few times. The CDR3 here is CAISEYRAHDGYTF. CDR3 DNA sequence: TGTGCCATCAGTGAGTACAGGGCCCATGATGGCTACACCTTC. The genes are TRBV10-3 and TRBJ1-2; a possible D gene is TRBD1 (6 bases). Between the trimmed V and J ends, which lost 1 base and 6 bases, there was a span of 12 bases. The germline gives CDR1 ENHRY, CDR2 SYGVKD. The CDR3 extends over 14 amino acids.

This chain links TRBV25-1 with TRBJ2-2, with D perhaps given as TRBD1 or TRBD2 (7 bases each). The V end lost 3 bases, the J end lost 3 bases, and 20 bases lay between the germline ends. The CDR3 consists of 18 residues. Germline lookup yields CDR1 MGHDK and CDR2 SYGVNS. Written as DNA, the CDR3 is TGTGCCAGCAGTGACCCAGGGCCAGGGGGGGCCCACACCGGGGAGCTGTTTTTT. Translation gives CASSDPGPGGAHTGELFF.

This clone has only a few counts. V gene TRBV6-5 combines with J gene TRBJ2-4, with 7 bases identical to TRBD1. CDR3 length: 13 residues. CDR1 and CDR2 (germline): MNHEY, SVGAGI. The J segment lost 10 bases and the V segment lost 3 bases, leaving 6 bases of the junction unmatched. This CDR3 is CASSYDRARIQYF. The CDR3 DNA sequence: TGTGCCAGCAGTTATGACAGGGCTCGGATTCAGTACTTC.

The chain uses TRBV11-2 and TRBJ1-5; D is unclear. Germline V gene sequence: CDR1 SGHAT, CDR2 FQNNGV. The CDR3 spans 12 residues. Trimming cost V 2 bases and J 6 bases, with 5 bases left between them. As DNA, the CDR3 is TGTGCCAGCAGCTTATTCGGTCAGCCCCAGCATTTT. Its translation: CASSLFGQPQHF.

The chain combines TRBV7-8 with TRBJ1-2; tentative D call: TRBD1 (5 bases). From germline, CDR1 is SGHVS and CDR2 FQNEAQ. The CDR3 extends over 14 amino acids. V was pared by 1 base and J by 5 bases, with 11 bases between. The CDR3 loop reads CASSLEGTVYGYTF. In DNA form, the CDR3 reads TGTGCCAGCAGCTTAGAAGGGACGGTTTATGGCTACACCTTC. The entire variable domain, with the rest obtained from reference TRBV7-8 and TRBJ1-2, is as follows: GAGVSQSPRYKVAKRGQDVALRCDPISGHVSLFWYQQALGQGPEFLTYFQNEAQLDKSGLPSDRFFAERPEGSVSTLKIQRTQQEDSAVYLCASSLEGTVYGYTFGSGTRLTVV.

The chain combines TRBV27 with TRBJ2-3; D is unclear. Trimming removed 5 bases at V and 0 bases at J, with 9 bases between. This CDR3 spans 14 amino acids. Germline V gene data show CDR1 as MNHEY and CDR2 as SMNVEV (reference sequence). The CDR3: CASSPRPSTDTQYF. CDR3 DNA: TGTGCCAGCAGTCCCCGGCCAAGCACAGATACGCAGTATTTT.